A selection of T cell receptor beta chains follows, all from one sample in a study of shared clonotypes between healthy human individuals. Only in-frame clones appear in the TCRdb table, and some are missing; sequencing was by immunoSEQ multiplex PCR. The sample shows approximately 2.1 million clones, 85% to 95% of them seen only once. Sample: naive CD4+ T cells from PBMCs. The receptors were sampled from a man younger than 35 in good health. Some clones in this sample may be carry-over from other donors' samples. Both conserved end residues are part of each CDR3. D genes are given only for firm matches. A row's size may be missing; if present it is once, few, many or a size class.

D: .
J: TRBJ1-5
length: 14
V: TRBV6-5
size: .
DNA: TGTGCCAGCAGTAATATACCTGGCTATCAGCCCCAGCATTTT
CDR3: CASSNIPGYQPQHF

D: .
J: TRBJ1-2
length: 13
V: TRBV30
size: .
DNA: TGTGCCTGGAGTGTACAAGGGTCCTATGGCTACACCTTC
CDR3: CAWSVQGSYGYTF

D: TRBD1
J: TRBJ1-5
length: 20
V: TRBV28
size: .
DNA: TGTGCCAGCAGTTTATCTTGGGCGTTCCCAACAGGGGACAGCAATCAGCCCCAGCATTTT
CDR3: CASSLSWAFPTGDSNQPQHF

D: .
J: TRBJ1-2
length: 15
V: TRBV5-1
size: .
DNA: TGCGCCAGCAGCCCCCAAGCGGGGGGCGTGGATGGCTACACCTTC
CDR3: CASSPQAGGVDGYTF

D: TRBD2
J: TRBJ2-7
length: 17
V: TRBV5-1
size: .
DNA: TGCGCCAGCAGCTTGGATTTGACTAGCGGGAGCATCTACGAGCAGTACTTC
CDR3: CASSLDLTSGSIYEQYF

D: .
J: TRBJ2-1
length: 13
V: TRBV9
size: .
DNA: TGTGCCAGCAGCGTAGGCCCGCAACAACGAGAGTTCTTC
CDR3: CASSVGPQQREFF

D: .
J: TRBJ2-7
length: 14
V: TRBV7-2
size: .
DNA: TGTGCCAGCAGCTTAAAGTACAACTCCTACGAGCAGTACTTC
CDR3: CASSLKYNSYEQYF

D: .
J: TRBJ2-7
length: 14
V: TRBV29-1
size: .
DNA: TGCAGCGTTGATTTCCACGGGACTGTACGGAAGCAGTACTTC
CDR3: CSVDFHGTVRKQYF

D: .
J: TRBJ2-7
length: 13
V: TRBV19
size: few
DNA: TGTGCCAGTAGTATAGAACTAGCCGGCGAGCAGTACTTC
CDR3: CASSIELAGEQYF

D: .
J: TRBJ2-2
length: 17
V: TRBV7-2
size: .
DNA: TGTGCCAGCAGCTTAGTTCCTAGCGCTACGAACACCGGGGAGCTGTTTTTT
CDR3: CASSLVPSATNTGELFF

D: .
J: TRBJ2-1
length: 18
V: TRBV7-9
size: .
DNA: TGTGCCAGCAGCCCAGGGTACTTCGGAGGGGAGCCGGGAGATGAGCAGTTCTTC
CDR3: CASSPGYFGGEPGDEQFF

D: .
J: TRBJ2-7
length: 14
V: TRBV7-8
size: .
DNA: TGTGCCAGCAGCGTGAGTGGGGGAGGCTACGAGCAGTACTTC
CDR3: CASSVSGGGYEQYF

D: .
J: TRBJ2-1
length: 16
V: TRBV6-1
size: .
DNA: TGTGCCAGCAGTGGGAGGGAGGCCCACTATTACAATGAGCAGTTCTTC
CDR3: CASSGREAHYYNEQFF

D: TRBD2
J: TRBJ2-5
length: 12
V: TRBV29-1
size: .
DNA: TGCAGCGCTTCTAGCGGGCAAGAGACCCAGTACTTC
CDR3: CSASSGQETQYF

D: .
J: TRBJ1-4
length: 14
V: TRBV4-3
size: .
DNA: TGCGCCAGCAGCCAAGAGGGGGCGGATGAAAAACTGTTTTTT
CDR3: CASSQEGADEKLFF

D: .
J: TRBJ2-2
length: 15
V: TRBV11-3
size: .
DNA: TGTGCCAGCAGCTTAACAGACTCGAACACCGGGGAGCTGTTTTTT
CDR3: CASSLTDSNTGELFF

D: TRBD1
J: TRBJ2-7
length: 15
V: TRBV13
size: .
DNA: TGTGCCAGCAGCAAGGACAGGGGGCGTACCTACGAGCAGTACTTC
CDR3: CASSKDRGRTYEQYF

D: .
J: TRBJ1-5
length: 13
V: TRBV2
size: .
DNA: TGTGCCAGCAGGGCGGATGTAAATCAGCCCCAGCATTTT
CDR3: CASRADVNQPQHF

D: .
J: TRBJ2-7
length: 17
V: TRBV27
size: once
DNA: TGTGCCGACAGCTACATTGTGGGGCCAGGGGATATCCACGAGCAGTACTTC
CDR3: CADSYIVGPGDIHEQYF

D: .
J: TRBJ2-1
length: 14
V: TRBV28
size: .
DNA: TGTGCCAGCAGTTTGAGAGGTCTTCTCAATGAGCAGTTCTTC
CDR3: CASSLRGLLNEQFF

D: .
J: TRBJ2-7
length: 15
V: TRBV5-8
size: once
DNA: TGTGCCAGCAGCCTACTCCGCGGAGCCCGCTACGAGCAGTACTTC
CDR3: CASSLLRGARYEQYF

D: .
J: TRBJ2-1
length: 16
V: TRBV7-9
size: .
DNA: TGTGCCAGCAGCTTAGCGGGAGGGGGACCCTACAATGAGCAGTTCTTC
CDR3: CASSLAGGGPYNEQFF

D: TRBD2
J: TRBJ2-1
length: 17
V: TRBV4-1
size: .
DNA: TGCGCCAGCAGCCAAGAAGTGGCGGGACTAATCTACAATGAGCAGTTCTTC
CDR3: CASSQEVAGLIYNEQFF

D: .
J: TRBJ2-4
length: 18
V: TRBV5-1
size: .
DNA: TGCGCCAGCAGCTTGTCGCGTCTCGGTCGGGAAGCCAAAAACATTCAGTACTTC
CDR3: CASSLSRLGREAKNIQYF

D: .
J: TRBJ2-6
length: 17
V: TRBV28
size: .
DNA: TGTGCCAGCAGTAAAGACCGAGGTGGAGCTGGGGCCAACGTCCTGACTTTC
CDR3: CASSKDRGGAGANVLTF

D: .
J: TRBJ2-7
length: 14
V: TRBV6-5
size: .
DNA: TGTGCCACCAAAGGGGTCTACAACTCCTACGAGCAGTACTTC
CDR3: CATKGVYNSYEQYF

D: .
J: TRBJ1-2
length: 15
V: TRBV28
size: .
DNA: TGTGCCAGCAGTTCCCCGCGTGATGGGGAATATGGCTACACCTTC
CDR3: CASSSPRDGEYGYTF

D: TRBD1
J: TRBJ1-1
length: 13
V: TRBV6-5
size: .
DNA: TGTGCCAGCAGTTACGGACAGGGTGGTGAAGCTTTCTTT
CDR3: CASSYGQGGEAFF

D: .
J: TRBJ1-2
length: 12
V: TRBV28
size: .
DNA: TGTGCCAGCAGTTTATTTAGCAGCGGCTACACCTTC
CDR3: CASSLFSSGYTF

D: TRBD1
J: TRBJ2-7
length: 15
V: TRBV27
size: .
DNA: TGTGCCAGCAGTTTTCGGAGGACAGGGATCTACGAGCAGTACTTC
CDR3: CASSFRRTGIYEQYF

D: .
J: TRBJ2-2
length: 16
V: TRBV7-2
size: .
DNA: TGTGCCAGCAGCTTAGTGGGGCCCGGGATGACCGGGGAGCTGTTTTTT
CDR3: CASSLVGPGMTGELFF